A selection of T cell receptor beta chains follows, all from one sample in a study of shared clonotypes between healthy human individuals. Data came from immunoSEQ multiplex PCR; TCRdb stores just in-frame clones and leaves some out. The sample lists 2 million to 2.5 million clones; 95% were seen once. Input material: naive CD4+ T cells sorted from blood. The origin of the receptors is a man younger than 30 in good health. Both conserved end residues are part of each CDR3. Fields, in order: clone size, D gene, J gene, V gene, CDR3 protein, CDR3 DNA. D genes are given only for firm matches. Rows may omit the clone size; those that give it use once, few, many or a size class.

abundance: NA
d_gene: TRBD2
j_gene: TRBJ2-7
v_gene: TRBV12-5
CDR3aa: CASGPGTTLDEQYF
CDR3nt: TGTGCTAGTGGCCCCGGGACTACTCTTGACGAGCAGTACTTC

abundance: NA
d_gene: TRBD1
j_gene: TRBJ1-5
v_gene: TRBV30
CDR3aa: CAWSTQGHQPQHF
CDR3nt: TGTGCCTGGAGTACACAGGGGCATCAGCCCCAGCATTTT

abundance: NA
d_gene: NA
j_gene: TRBJ1-2
v_gene: TRBV19
CDR3aa: CASSIPGIEYGYTF
CDR3nt: TGTGCCAGTAGTATTCCAGGGATCGAGTATGGCTACACCTTC

abundance: once
d_gene: NA
j_gene: TRBJ2-7
v_gene: TRBV5-6
CDR3aa: CASSWGTGSSYEQYF
CDR3nt: TGTGCCAGCAGCTGGGGGACGGGGAGCTCCTACGAGCAGTACTTC

abundance: NA
d_gene: TRBD1
j_gene: TRBJ2-7
v_gene: TRBV6-6
CDR3aa: CASSYDRGNRDEQYF
CDR3nt: TGTGCCAGCAGTTACGACAGGGGGAACAGGGACGAGCAGTACTTC

abundance: NA
d_gene: NA
j_gene: TRBJ1-2
v_gene: TRBV4-2
CDR3aa: CASSQEVGIGDGYTF
CDR3nt: TGTGCCAGCAGCCAAGAGGTCGGTATTGGGGATGGCTACACCTTC

abundance: NA
d_gene: NA
j_gene: TRBJ2-7
v_gene: TRBV12-2
CDR3aa: CASRLASDFTTVQYF
CDR3nt: TGTGCAAGTCGCTTAGCCTCGGATTTTACTACTGTGCAGTACTTC

abundance: NA
d_gene: TRBD2
j_gene: TRBJ2-7
v_gene: TRBV23-1
CDR3aa: CASSQSGGRASYEQYF
CDR3nt: TGCGCCAGCAGTCAATCCGGCGGGAGGGCCTCCTACGAGCAGTACTTC

abundance: NA
d_gene: TRBD2
j_gene: TRBJ2-3
v_gene: TRBV19
CDR3aa: CASRKGGLGADTQYF
CDR3nt: TGTGCCAGTAGGAAGGGGGGACTAGGAGCAGATACGCAGTATTTT

abundance: NA
d_gene: TRBD1
j_gene: TRBJ2-3
v_gene: TRBV6-5
CDR3aa: CASNRGRGTDTQYF
CDR3nt: TGTGCCAGCAACAGGGGGCGCGGAACAGATACGCAGTATTTT

abundance: once
d_gene: TRBD1
j_gene: TRBJ1-2
v_gene: TRBV18
CDR3aa: CASSPAGTEHGYTF
CDR3nt: TGTGCCAGCTCACCGGCCGGGACAGAGCATGGCTACACCTTC

abundance: NA
d_gene: NA
j_gene: TRBJ1-5
v_gene: TRBV19
CDR3aa: CASRGRTVNSNQPQHF
CDR3nt: TGTGCCAGTAGAGGTCGGACGGTAAATAGCAATCAGCCCCAGCATTTT

abundance: NA
d_gene: NA
j_gene: TRBJ1-5
v_gene: TRBV30
CDR3aa: CAWSPWLDSNQPQHF
CDR3nt: TGTGCCTGGAGTCCCTGGCTCGATAGCAATCAGCCCCAGCATTTT

abundance: once
d_gene: NA
j_gene: TRBJ2-7
v_gene: TRBV10-2
CDR3aa: CASGYEQYF
CDR3nt: TGCGCCAGTGGTTACGAGCAGTACTTC

abundance: NA
d_gene: NA
j_gene: TRBJ1-2
v_gene: TRBV5-1
CDR3aa: CASSRTVYYGYTF
CDR3nt: TGCGCCAGCAGCCGGACGGTCTACTATGGCTACACCTTC

abundance: NA
d_gene: NA
j_gene: TRBJ1-2
v_gene: TRBV19
CDR3aa: CASSTSTANYGYTF
CDR3nt: TGTGCCAGTAGTACCTCGACAGCCAACTATGGCTACACCTTC

abundance: NA
d_gene: NA
j_gene: TRBJ2-3
v_gene: TRBV7-3
CDR3aa: CASSLKGTTDTQYF
CDR3nt: TGTGCCAGCAGCTTAAAGGGGACCACAGATACGCAGTATTTT

abundance: NA
d_gene: TRBD1
j_gene: TRBJ2-7
v_gene: TRBV7-9
CDR3aa: CASIQEGQGPYEQYF
CDR3nt: TGTGCCAGCATTCAAGAGGGACAGGGGCCCTACGAGCAGTACTTC

abundance: NA
d_gene: TRBD2
j_gene: TRBJ2-3
v_gene: TRBV7-2
CDR3aa: CASSLDAGGNTQYF
CDR3nt: TGTGCCAGCAGCTTAGATGCGGGAGGGAATACGCAGTATTTT

abundance: NA
d_gene: TRBD1
j_gene: TRBJ1-4
v_gene: TRBV10-1
CDR3aa: CASSSDRDSHNEKLFF
CDR3nt: TGCGCCAGCAGCTCTGACCGGGACAGCCATAATGAAAAACTGTTTTTT

abundance: NA
d_gene: NA
j_gene: TRBJ2-5
v_gene: TRBV6-4
CDR3aa: CATAVGAGETQYF
CDR3nt: TGTGCCACCGCCGTAGGGGCTGGAGAGACCCAGTACTTC

abundance: NA
d_gene: NA
j_gene: TRBJ2-1
v_gene: TRBV20-1
CDR3aa: CSAGYNEQFF
CDR3nt: TGCAGTGCTGGATACAATGAGCAGTTCTTC

abundance: once
d_gene: TRBD2
j_gene: TRBJ2-1
v_gene: TRBV4-1
CDR3aa: CASSRLAASYNEQFF
CDR3nt: TGCGCCAGCAGCCGACTAGCGGCCTCCTACAATGAGCAGTTCTTC

abundance: NA
d_gene: NA
j_gene: TRBJ2-3
v_gene: TRBV10-1
CDR3aa: CASSQGTDTQYF
CDR3nt: TGCGCCAGCAGTCAGGGCACAGATACGCAGTATTTT

abundance: NA
d_gene: NA
j_gene: TRBJ2-7
v_gene: TRBV7-8
CDR3aa: CASSLGGRGNGYEQYF
CDR3nt: TGTGCCAGCAGCTTAGGAGGGAGGGGGAATGGGTACGAGCAGTACTTC

abundance: NA
d_gene: NA
j_gene: TRBJ2-1
v_gene: TRBV29-1
CDR3aa: CSVDHHSYNEQFF
CDR3nt: TGCAGCGTTGACCACCATAGCTACAATGAGCAGTTCTTC